This T cell receptor (beta chain) is from a study of cytomegalovirus exposure and HLA in healthy donors. Across the study: The same platform as the approximately 670 first-cohort repertoires was used for the roughly 130 validation repertoires, a later analysis reported. Broader study findings: There were 150 to 200 TCR beta chains listed as cytomegalovirus-associated. The classifier reportedly diagnosed cytomegalovirus status with high specificity and sensitivity. Specific recognition of CMV antigens was confirmed in vitro for a few chains (all CMV-associated).

After removal of 3 bases from V and 3 bases from J, the junction contained 27 bases not matched to a gene. The CDR3 is 21 amino acids. Generated by immunoSEQ multiplex PCR, the TCRdb table keeps only in-frame clones and is missing some. Found here are 50,000 or so clones, roughly nine tenths of them singletons; the top ten hold 2% to 2.5%. Remarks on this clone: As yet, its antigen is unknown.

The sequence came from a woman aged 25 to 39 in good health and CMV-seronegative. V and J are TRBV5-3 and TRBJ2-7; 7 bases map to TRBD1. TRBV5-3 qualifies as an ORF whose function is uncertain. Source material: PBMCs. The DNA for the CDR3 is TGTGCCAGAAGCTCGCGTCCGGGACAGCATCCGCCCCCCGGCAAGGGCTACGAGCAGTACTTC. It codes for CARSSRPGQHPPPGKGYEQYF.